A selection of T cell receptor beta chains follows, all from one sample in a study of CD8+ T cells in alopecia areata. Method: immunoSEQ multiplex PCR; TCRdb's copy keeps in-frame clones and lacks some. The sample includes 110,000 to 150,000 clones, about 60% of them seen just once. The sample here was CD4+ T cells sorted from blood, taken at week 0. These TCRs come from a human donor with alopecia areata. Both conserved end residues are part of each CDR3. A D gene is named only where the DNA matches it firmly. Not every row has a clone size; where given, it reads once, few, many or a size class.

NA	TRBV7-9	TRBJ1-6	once	CASSLGNYNSPLHF	TGTGCCAGCAGCTTAGGAAACTATAATTCACCCCTCCACTTT
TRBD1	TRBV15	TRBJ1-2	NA	CATRTGGGYGYTF	TGTGCCACGCGGACAGGGGGAGGCTATGGCTACACCTTC
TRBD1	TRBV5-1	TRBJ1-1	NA	CASSRDRGNTEAFF	TGCGCCAGCAGCCGCGACAGGGGGAACACTGAAGCTTTCTTT
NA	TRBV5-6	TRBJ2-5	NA	CASSPTWGGPATQYF	TGTGCCAGCAGTCCCACCTGGGGGGGGCCGGCTACCCAGTACTTC
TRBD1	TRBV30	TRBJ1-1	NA	CAWSVLGGDTEAFF	TGTGCCTGGAGTGTTCTAGGGGGCGACACTGAAGCTTTCTTT
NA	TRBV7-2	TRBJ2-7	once	CASSEATRVWYF	TGTGCCAGCAGCGAAGCGACCAGGGTGTGGTACTTC
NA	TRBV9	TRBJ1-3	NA	CASKRGQGGNTIYF	TGTGCCAGCAAGCGTGGGCAGGGCGGAAACACCATATATTTT
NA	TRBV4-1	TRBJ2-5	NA	CASSPQQSLGQETQYF	TGCGCCAGCAGCCCCCAACAGAGCCTGGGGCAAGAGACCCAGTACTTC
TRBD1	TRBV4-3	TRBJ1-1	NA	CASSQDLGQGAHPLF	TGCGCCAGCAGCCAAGATTTGGGACAGGGGGCCCACCCCCTCTTT
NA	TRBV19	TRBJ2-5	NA	CASSLGASYQETQYF	TGTGCCAGTAGCCTAGGGGCCTCATACCAAGAGACCCAGTACTTC
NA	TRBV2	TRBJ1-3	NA	CASREQGNTIYF	TGTGCCAGCAGGGAACAGGGAAACACCATATATTTT
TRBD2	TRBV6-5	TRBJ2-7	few	CASKIGGTLYEQYF	TGTGCCAGCAAAATCGGGGGGACCCTCTACGAGCAGTACTTC
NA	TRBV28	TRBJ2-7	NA	CASSLPVSYEQYF	TGTGCCAGCAGCTTACCAGTGTCCTACGAGCAGTACTTC
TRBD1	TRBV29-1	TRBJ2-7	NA	CSVAGTGAWEQYF	TGCAGCGTGGCCGGGACAGGGGCTTGGGAGCAGTACTTC
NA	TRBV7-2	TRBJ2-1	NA	CASSLVWRGPQFF	TGTGCCAGCAGCTTAGTGTGGAGGGGACCTCAGTTCTTC
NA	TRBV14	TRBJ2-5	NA	CASSQDGGTPWETQYF	TGTGCCAGCAGCCAAGATGGTGGGACACCTTGGGAGACCCAGTACTTC
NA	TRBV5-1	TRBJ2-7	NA	CASSLSGLSYEQYF	TGCGCCAGCAGCCTTAGTGGCCTATCCTACGAGCAGTACTTC
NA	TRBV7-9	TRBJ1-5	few	CASSAGPYSNQPQHF	TGTGCCAGCAGCGCGGGCCCATATAGCAATCAGCCCCAGCATTTT
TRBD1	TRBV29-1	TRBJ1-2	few	CSVGPGQGDYGYTF	TGCAGCGTTGGGCCGGGACAGGGGGACTATGGCTACACCTTC
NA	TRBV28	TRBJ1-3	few	CASSSLGQSSGNTIYF	TGTGCCAGCAGTTCCCTCGGACAGAGCTCTGGAAACACCATATATTTT
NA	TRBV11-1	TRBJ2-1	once	CASRGASSYNEQFF	TGTGCCAGCAGGGGGGCTAGCTCCTACAATGAGCAGTTCTTC
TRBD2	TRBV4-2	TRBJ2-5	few	CASSRSGGEETQYF	TGTGCCAGCAGCCGGAGCGGGGGGGAAGAGACCCAGTACTTC
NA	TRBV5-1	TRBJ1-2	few	CASRNTLGDRGYTF	TGCGCCAGCAGGAATACCTTGGGGGATCGTGGCTACACCTTC
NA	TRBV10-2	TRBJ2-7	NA	CASKRLSEQYF	TGCGCCAGCAAAAGGCTGTCCGAGCAGTACTTC
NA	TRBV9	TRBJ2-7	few	CASSGGGSYWEQYF	TGTGCCAGCAGCGGAGGTGGGTCCTACTGGGAGCAGTACTTC
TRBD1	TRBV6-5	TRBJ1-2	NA	CATRKTGGFYGYTF	TGTGCCACCCGGAAAACAGGGGGGTTCTATGGCTACACCTTC
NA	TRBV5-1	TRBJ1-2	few	CASSQRGGPGLYGYTF	TGCGCCAGCAGCCAAAGAGGGGGGCCGGGATTGTATGGCTACACCTTC
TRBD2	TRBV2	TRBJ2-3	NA	CASTGTTVADTQYF	TGTGCCAGCACTGGGACTACGGTCGCAGATACGCAGTATTTT
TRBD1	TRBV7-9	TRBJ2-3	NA	CASSPPGQKSTDTQYF	TGTGCCAGCAGCCCCCCGGGACAGAAGAGCACAGATACGCAGTATTTT
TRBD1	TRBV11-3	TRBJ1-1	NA	CASSSDRGSEAFF	TGTGCCAGCAGCTCCGACAGGGGTTCTGAAGCTTTCTTT
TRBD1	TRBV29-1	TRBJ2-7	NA	CSAARDRSYEQYF	TGCAGCGCAGCGCGGGACAGGAGCTACGAGCAGTACTTC
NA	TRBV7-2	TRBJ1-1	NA	CASSSLGLTAFF	TGTGCCAGCAGTAGTTTGGGACTTACGGCTTTCTTT
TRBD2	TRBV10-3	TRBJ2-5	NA	CAIRLAAEETQYF	TGTGCCATCAGACTAGCGGCAGAAGAGACCCAGTACTTC
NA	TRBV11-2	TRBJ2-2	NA	CASSLTVSSTGELFF	TGTGCCAGCAGCCTCACTGTTTCGAGCACCGGGGAGCTGTTTTTT
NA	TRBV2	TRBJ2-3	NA	CASSEITDTQYF	TGTGCCAGCAGTGAAATCACAGATACGCAGTATTTT
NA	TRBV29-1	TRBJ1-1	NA	CSVEAGMNTEAFF	TGCAGCGTTGAGGCGGGTATGAACACTGAAGCTTTCTTT
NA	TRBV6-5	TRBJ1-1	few	CASSYWQNTEAFF	TGTGCCAGCAGTTACTGGCAGAACACTGAAGCTTTCTTT
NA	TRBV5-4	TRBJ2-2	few	CASSPDLAYGELFF	TGTGCCAGCAGCCCGGACCTAGCGTACGGGGAGCTGTTTTTT
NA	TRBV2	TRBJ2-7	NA	CASSEGTRYEQYF	TGTGCCAGCAGTGAAGGGACACGTTACGAGCAGTACTTC
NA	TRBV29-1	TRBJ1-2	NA	CSARVGYGYTF	TGCAGCGCAAGGGTGGGCTATGGCTACACCTTC
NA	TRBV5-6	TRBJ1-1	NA	CASSPTPGHLNTEAFF	TGTGCCAGCAGCCCAACCCCGGGACACCTGAACACTGAAGCTTTCTTT
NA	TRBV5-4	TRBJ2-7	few	CASSLEPELNEQYF	TGTGCCAGCAGCTTAGAACCAGAATTGAACGAGCAGTACTTC